Following are 22 T cell receptor beta chains from one sample sequenced in a study of CD8+ T cells in alopecia areata. Following RNA extraction, reverse transcription yielded cDNA that acted as the sequencing template. The protocol was immunoSEQ multiplex PCR, while the TCRdb copy is restricted to in-frame clones and leaves out a portion. Among hundreds of thousands of clones listed, about 68% were seen once. The source was CD4+ T cells sorted from blood, collected at week 0. The source is a human donor with alopecia areata.

The rearrangement joins TRBV4-1 to TRBJ2-5; no clear D. Deletions cut 5 bases from V and 5 bases from J, with 15 bases between. Germline assignment: CDR1 MGHRA and CDR2 YSYEKL. The CDR3 is made up of 14 amino acids. CDR3 DNA sequence: TGCGCCAGCAGCTTAGACGGACCTTTTGAGACCCAGTACTTC. Protein: CASSLDGPFETQYF.

The V gene is TRBV6-5, the J gene TRBJ2-1; tentative D call: TRBD2 (6 bases). The germline V gene encodes CDR1 MNHEY and CDR2 SVGAGI. The V end was cut by 6 bases, the J end by 8 bases, with 14 bases between. The CDR3 runs 13 residues. This CDR3 reads CASRRLDQDEQFF. In DNA, the CDR3 is TGTGCCAGCAGGAGACTAGATCAGGATGAGCAGTTCTTC.

In this sample, this clone turned up once. The chain links TRBV19 to TRBJ1-1; D possibly corresponds to TRBD1 (6 bases). The germline CDR1 and CDR2 sequences are LNHDA and SQIVND (reference sequence). V was pared by 9 bases and J by 5 bases, with 16 bases between. CDR3 length equals 13 residues. The CDR3 is CASNEQGKTEAFF. The CDR3 DNA reads as TGTGCCAGCAACGAACAGGGAAAGACTGAAGCTTTCTTT.

The rearrangement links TRBV29-1 to TRBJ2-7; TRBD1 might be the D (5 bases). V was pared by 3 bases and J by 1 base, with 13 bases between. Germline assignment: CDR1 SQVTM and CDR2 ANQGSEA. The CDR3 is 14 amino acids. CDR3 sequence (DNA): TGCAGCGTTGAGGCGGACACGTATTCCTACGAGCAGTACTTC. Amino acid sequence: CSVEADTYSYEQYF.

This clone was counted between two and nine times. V is TRBV20-1 and J is TRBJ2-5; 7 bases fit TRBD2. Germline CDR1 reads DFQATT; CDR2 reads SNEGSKA (reference sequence). This CDR3 region has 10 residues. The V and J ends lost 6 bases and 9 bases, in that order; junction bases with no gene match: 4. The DNA for the CDR3 is TGCAGTGCGGGGGGGGAGGCCCAGTACTTC. Amino acids: CSAGGEAQYF.

The rearrangement joins TRBV30 to TRBJ2-5; 7 nucleotides match TRBD2. The germline CDR1 and CDR2 sequences are GTSNPN and SVGIG (reference sequence). There are 16 residues in the CDR3. Germline trimming cut 2 bases from V and 5 bases from J; bases unmatched to any gene: 14. The CDR3 region is CAWSFGTTGGKETQYF. The CDR3 DNA reads as TGTGCCTGGAGTTTCGGGACTACCGGTGGTAAGGAGACCCAGTACTTC.

The rearrangement joins TRBV18 to TRBJ2-5; maybe TRBD1 (6 bases). The V gene lost 6 bases and the J gene lost 2 bases, with 10 bases spanning the gap. The CDR3 spans 13 residues. Germline V gene sequence: CDR1 KGHSH, CDR2 LQKENI. CDR3 amino acids: CASSWTVQETQYF. CDR3 DNA: TGTGCCAGCTCGTGGACAGTTCAAGAGACCCAGTACTTC.

The chain links TRBV7-2 to TRBJ1-1, with 7 bases identical to TRBD1. Germline CDR1 is SGHTA and CDR2 is FQGNSA. J was trimmed by 5 bases and V by 3 bases; bases with no gene match: 12. The length of the CDR3 is 16 residues. CDR3 coding DNA: TGTGCCAGCAGCTTTTTGATCGGGACAGCGGGGACTGAAGCTTTCTTT. Residues: CASSFLIGTAGTEAFF.

The J gene is TRBJ2-2, the V gene TRBV19, with 7 nucleotides matching TRBD1. The J segment lost 5 bases and the V segment lost 9 bases, leaving 9 bases of the junction unmatched. This CDR3 comprises 14 residues. The germline gives CDR1 LNHDA, CDR2 SQIVND (reference sequence). CDR3 protein: CASNDRAGTGELFF. The CDR3 DNA sequence: TGTGCCAGCAACGACAGGGCCGGAACCGGGGAGCTGTTTTTT. Looking up the rest from reference TRBV19 and TRBJ2-2 gives the full variable domain: DGGITQSPKYLFRKEGQNVTLSCEQNLNHDAMYWYRQDPGQGLRLIYYSQIVNDFQKGDIAEGYSVSREKKESFPLTVTSAQKNPTAFYLCASNDRAGTGELFFGEGSRLTVL.

The J gene is TRBJ1-6, the V gene TRBV5-1; 9 nucleotides align to TRBD1. There are 15 residues in the CDR3. CDR1 is SGHRS, CDR2 YFSETQ, per germline. Trimming at V came to 0 bases and at J to 9 bases, leaving 4 bases not matched to a gene. The CDR3 DNA is TGCGCCAGCAGCTTGGGAACAGGGGGCGCTTCACCCCTCCACTTT. Translating it yields CASSLGTGGASPLHF. Looking up the rest from reference TRBV5-1 and TRBJ1-6 gives the full variable domain: KAGVTQTPRYLIKTRGQQVTLSCSPISGHRSVSWYQQTPGQGLQFLFEYFSETQRNKGNFPGRFSGRQFSNSRSEMNVSTLELGDSALYLCASSLGTGGASPLHFGNGTRLTVT.

This clone was detected a few times. The rearrangement joins TRBV27 to TRBJ2-7, with 7 bases matching TRBD1. The J segment lost 2 bases and the V segment lost 6 bases, leaving 7 bases of the junction unmatched. Germline V CDR1 and CDR2: MNHEY, SMNVEV (reference sequence). The CDR3 consists of 14 residues. The chain's CDR3 is CASSDRATAYEQYF. In DNA form, the CDR3 reads TGTGCCAGCAGCGACAGGGCTACCGCCTACGAGCAGTACTTC.

This clone was seen a few times. The rearrangement uses TRBV29-1 and TRBJ2-1, with 9 bases aligning to TRBD1. Losses at the gene ends were 6 bases for V and 7 bases for J; bases not matched to a gene: 13. The CDR3 totals 15 residues. Germline CDR1 and CDR2: SQVTM and ANQGSEA. The CDR3 region is CSVTRDRVLRNEQFF. The CDR3 coding sequence is TGCAGCGTCACCAGGGACAGGGTTTTGAGAAATGAGCAGTTCTTC.

The genes are TRBV5-1 and TRBJ2-7; 8 bases are a match to TRBD1. After removal of 3 bases from V and 4 bases from J, the junction contained 6 bases not matched to a gene. Germline CDR1 SGHRS, CDR2 YFSETQ. This CDR3 spans 14 amino acids. This CDR3 reads CASSSDRVRYEQYF. CDR3 DNA: TGCGCCAGCAGCTCGGACAGGGTGCGATACGAGCAGTACTTC.

The V and J genes are TRBV4-2 and TRBJ2-5, with 12 bases aligning to TRBD2. V was pared by 1 base and J by 2 bases, with 2 bases of the junction left unmatched. The germline gives CDR1 LGHNA, CDR2 YNFKEQ. The CDR3 consists of 16 residues. The CDR3 nucleotides read TGTGCCAGCAGCCAAGCACTAGCGGGGGGACAAGAGACCCAGTACTTC. This encodes CASSQALAGGQETQYF.

V usage is TRBV10-1 and J usage is TRBJ2-3; D remains unclear. Looked up from germline, CDR1 is WNHNN and CDR2 is SYGVQD (reference sequence). This CDR3 spans 13 amino acids. V lost 1 base to trimming and J lost 4 bases, with 6 bases between them. CDR3 DNA: TGCGCCAGCAGTGAGTTGGGTGCAGATACGCAGTATTTT. This gives the protein CASSELGADTQYF.

This clone has just a few counts. The chain recombines TRBV29-1 with TRBJ1-1; the D is unclear. Germline CDR1 reads SQVTM; CDR2 reads ANQGSEA. The CDR3 runs 14 residues. Trimming pared 7 bases from V and 4 bases from J, leaving 19 bases between. The CDR3 is CSAAIFGFGTEAFF. CDR3 DNA sequence: TGCAGCGCCGCGATTTTCGGGTTCGGCACTGAAGCTTTCTTT. Supplemented by reference TRBV29-1 and TRBJ1-1, the full variable domain reads SAVISQKPSRDICQRGTSLTIQCQVDSQVTMMFWYRQQPGQSLTLIATANQGSEATYESGFVIDKFPISRPNLTFSTLTVSNMSPEDSSIYLCSAAIFGFGTEAFFGQGTRLTVV.

Details on this clone: Relative to the germline gene, one junction end is altered; a read error may explain this. The genes are TRBV30 and TRBJ2-7, with TRBD2 as a possible D gene (6 bases). The CDR3 is 11 amino acids. Germline assignment: CDR1 GTSNPN and CDR2 SVGIG (reference sequence). DNA for the CDR3: TGTGCCTGGAGTGGGGCGGGACTTCTGGACTTC. Protein sequence: CAWSGAGLLDF.

The chain has TRBV29-1 and TRBJ1-2; 7 bases map to TRBD1. The CDR3 consists of 13 residues. The ends lost 6 bases at V and 4 bases at J; junction bases unmatched: 8. Germline assignment: CDR1 SQVTM and CDR2 ANQGSEA. CDR3 protein: CSVILQGSYGYTF. In nucleotides, the CDR3 is TGCAGCGTGATCTTACAGGGGAGCTATGGCTACACCTTC.

This clone was observed a handful of times. The chain recombines TRBV2 with TRBJ2-7; D unclear. Trimming removed 8 bases from V and 6 bases from J, with 17 bases in between. Germline V gene data show CDR1 as SNHLY and CDR2 as FYNNEI. The CDR3 runs to 13 residues. CDR3 coding DNA: TGTGCCAGCTTGATAAATCCCCCTTCCGAGCAGTACTTC. As protein: CASLINPPSEQYF.

The chain has TRBV29-1 and TRBJ1-3; TRBD1 matches at 7 bases. CDR1 SQVTM and CDR2 ANQGSEA come from the germline V gene. The CDR3 covers 13 residues. V lost 4 bases to trimming and J lost 0 bases; unmatched junction nucleotides: 0. The CDR3 nucleotides are TGCAGCGTTGGACAGGGCTCTGGAAACACCATATATTTT. This encodes CSVGQGSGNTIYF.

This chain joins TRBV30 and TRBJ2-7; D unresolved. Germline CDR1 is GTSNPN and CDR2 is SVGIG (reference sequence). V was trimmed by 4 bases and J by 2 bases, leaving 9 bases between them. The CDR3 is made up of 12 amino acids. The CDR3 loop reads CAWTLGPYEQYF. The CDR3 DNA follows: TGTGCCTGGACCCTAGGACCCTACGAGCAGTACTTC.

This clone was found a few times. The chain uses TRBV29-1 and TRBJ2-5; D may correspond to TRBD1 or TRBD2 (5 bases each). The V end lost 8 bases, the J end lost 5 bases, and 21 bases lay between the germline ends. Germline CDR1 is SQVTM and CDR2 is ANQGSEA. CDR3 size: 14 residues. The CDR3 loop is CSLIGSGKGETQYF. CDR3 nucleotides: TGCAGCCTCATAGGCTCCGGGAAGGGGGAGACCCAGTACTTC.